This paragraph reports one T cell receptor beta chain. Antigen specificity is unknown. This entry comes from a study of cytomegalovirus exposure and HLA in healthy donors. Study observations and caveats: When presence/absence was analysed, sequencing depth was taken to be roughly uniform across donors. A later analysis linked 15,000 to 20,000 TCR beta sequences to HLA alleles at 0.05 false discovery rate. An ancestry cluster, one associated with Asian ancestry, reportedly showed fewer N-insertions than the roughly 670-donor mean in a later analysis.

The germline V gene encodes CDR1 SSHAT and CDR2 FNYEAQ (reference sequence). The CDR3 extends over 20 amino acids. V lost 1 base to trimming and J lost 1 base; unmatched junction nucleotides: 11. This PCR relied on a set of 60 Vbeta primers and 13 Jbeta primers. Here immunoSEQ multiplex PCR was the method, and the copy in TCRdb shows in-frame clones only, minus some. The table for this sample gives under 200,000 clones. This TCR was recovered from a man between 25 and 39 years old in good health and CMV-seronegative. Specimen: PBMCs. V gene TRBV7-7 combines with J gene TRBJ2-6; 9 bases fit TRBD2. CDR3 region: CASSLEVGVSGSSGANVLTF. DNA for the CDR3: TGTGCCAGCAGCTTAGAGGTGGGGGTTAGCGGGAGTTCTGGGGCCAACGTCCTGACTTTC. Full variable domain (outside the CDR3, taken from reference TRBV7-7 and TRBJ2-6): GAGVSQSPRYKVTKRGQDVTLRCDPISSHATLYWYQQALGQGPEFLTYFNYEAQPDKSGLPSDRFSAERPEGSISTLTIQRTEQRDSAMYRCASSLEVGVSGSSGANVLTFGAGSRLTVL.